This T cell receptor beta chain derives from a study of T cell repertoires in cytomegalovirus infection. Study-level background: Both recently identified HLA-C-restricted and well-studied HLA-B-restricted CMV epitopes were used in the study. Public TCR beta signatures indicated both CMV infection and matching HLA type. Points from the study as a whole: HLA-C-restricted, CMV-specific TCR beta clonotypes were dominant ex vivo. Totalled public TCR beta family frequency picked out people who carried CMV plus the relevant HLA.

Germline V CDR1 and CDR2: MDHEN, SYDVKM. Trimming cost V 7 bases and J 1 base, with 11 bases left between them. CDR3 size: 14 residues. Via MiXCR, TCRdb re-called the reads, giving one row per CDR3 protein. The sample lists roughly 220,000 distinct CDR3 sequences, approximately 38% occurring once. About this clonotype: Its antigen is unknown.

The sequenced sample was CD8+ T cells from cultured PBMCs, obtained from culture after CMV antigen stimulation. The chain employs TRBV28 and TRBJ1-5; D is perhaps TRBD1 (6 bases). This receptor was taken from a human donor in good health (CMV status not recorded). Some clones in this sample may be carry-over from other donors' samples. CDR3 region: CASTHRDSNQPQHF. CDR3 nucleotides: TGTGCCAGCACTCACAGGGACAGCAATCAGCCCCAGCATTTT. Full variable domain (missing parts from reference TRBV28 and TRBJ1-5): DVKVTQSSRYLVKRTGEKVFLECVQDMDHENMFWYRQDPGLGLRLIYFSYDVKMKEKGDIPEGYSVSREKKERFSLILESASTNQTSMYLCASTHRDSNQPQHFGDGTRLSIL.